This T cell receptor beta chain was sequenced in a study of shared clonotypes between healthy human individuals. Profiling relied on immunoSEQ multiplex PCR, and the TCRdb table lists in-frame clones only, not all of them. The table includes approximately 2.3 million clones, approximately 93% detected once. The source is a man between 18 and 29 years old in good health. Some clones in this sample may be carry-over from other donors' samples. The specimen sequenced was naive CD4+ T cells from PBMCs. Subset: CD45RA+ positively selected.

The CDR3 loop reads CASSESGGNYNEQFF. CDR3 DNA sequence: TGCGCCAGCAGCGAAAGCGGGGGGAACTACAATGAGCAGTTCTTC. This rearrangement joins TRBV5-1 to TRBJ2-1, with 9 bases aligning to TRBD2. The CDR3 runs 15 residues. Germline CDR1 and CDR2: SGHRS and YFSETQ. V lost 4 bases and J lost 3; bases outside the gene matches: 5. The full variable domain, in which reference TRBV5-1 and TRBJ2-1 provide the parts outside the CDR3, is KAGVTQTPRYLIKTRGQQVTLSCSPISGHRSVSWYQQTPGQGLQFLFEYFSETQRNKGNFPGRFSGRQFSNSRSEMNVSTLELGDSALYLCASSESGGNYNEQFFGPGTRLTVL.